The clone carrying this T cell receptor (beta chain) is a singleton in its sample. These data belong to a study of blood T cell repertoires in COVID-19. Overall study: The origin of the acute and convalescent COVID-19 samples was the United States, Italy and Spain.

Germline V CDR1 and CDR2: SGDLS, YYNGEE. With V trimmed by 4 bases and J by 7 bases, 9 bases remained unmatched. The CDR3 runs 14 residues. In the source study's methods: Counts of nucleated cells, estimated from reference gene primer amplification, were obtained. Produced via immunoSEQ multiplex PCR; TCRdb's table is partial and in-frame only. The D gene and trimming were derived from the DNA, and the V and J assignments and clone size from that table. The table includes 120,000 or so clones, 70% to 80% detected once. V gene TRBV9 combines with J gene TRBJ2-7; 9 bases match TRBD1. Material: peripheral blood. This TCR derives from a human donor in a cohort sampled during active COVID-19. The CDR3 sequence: CASSPGTGIREQYF. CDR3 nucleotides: TGTGCCAGCAGCCCCGGGACAGGGATACGAGAGCAGTACTTC. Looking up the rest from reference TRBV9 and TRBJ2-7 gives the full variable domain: DSGVTQTPKHLITATGQRVTLRCSPRSGDLSVYWYQQSLDQGLQFLIQYYNGEERAKGNILERFSAQQFPDLHSELNLSSLELGDSALYFCASSPGTGIREQYFGPGTRLTVT.